The 3 T cell receptor beta chains listed next were all sequenced from one sample in a study of a mutant IDH1 vaccine in newly diagnosed glioma. Clones were read by immunoSEQ multiplex PCR, and TCRdb kept only the in-frame ones, dropping some. This table holds over 75,000 clones, around 80% found once. Time point indicated: baseline, week 1 (first vaccination visit). Treatment reported: pre-vaccination baseline after standard-of-care therapy. This sample comprised PBMCs, obtained from a glioma patient treated with radiotherapy, temozolomide or both. Receptors were obtained from a man between 40 and 49 years old with glioma.

The chain combines TRBV30 with TRBJ2-1, with TRBD2 identical over 12 bases. V dropped 0 bases and J dropped 8; count of bases not matched to a gene: 5. The length of the CDR3 is 15 residues. Germline V gene lookup returns CDR1 GTSNPN and CDR2 SVGIG (reference sequence). CDR3 in amino acids: CAWSVRTSGIYEQFF. The DNA of the CDR3 is TGTGCCTGGAGTGTCCGGACTAGCGGGATATATGAGCAGTTCTTC. Complete variable domain (other parts from reference TRBV30 and TRBJ2-1): SQTIHQWPATLVQPVGSPLSLECTVEGTSNPNLYWYRQAAGRGLQLLFYSVGIGQISSEVPQNLSASRPQDRQFILSSKKLLLSDSGFYLCAWSVRTSGIYEQFFGPGTRLTVL.

The V call is TRBV6-4, the J call TRBJ2-1; 12 bases line up with TRBD2. The CDR3 runs to 13 residues. V shed 4 bases, J shed 9 bases, and the junction held 1 base outside the gene matches. CDR1 MRHNA and CDR2 SNTAGT come from the germline V gene. The CDR3 region is CASSGTSGTEQFF. Here the CDR3 DNA reads TGTGCCAGCAGTGGGACTAGCGGGACTGAGCAGTTCTTC.

CDR3 DNA: TGCGCCAGCAGCTTGAAAGGGGGCTCCTACGAGCAGTACTTC. This gives the protein CASSLKGGSYEQYF. The gene calls are TRBV5-1 and TRBJ2-7, with D possibly being TRBD1 (6 bases). Germline CDR1 reads SGHRS; CDR2 reads YFSETQ. V was shortened by 1 base and J by 0 bases, with 8 bases between the two germline ends. The CDR3 spans 14 residues. Variable domain in full (rest from reference TRBV5-1 and TRBJ2-7): KAGVTQTPRYLIKTRGQQVTLSCSPISGHRSVSWYQQTPGQGLQFLFEYFSETQRNKGNFPGRFSGRQFSNSRSEMNVSTLELGDSALYLCASSLKGGSYEQYFGPGTRLTVT.